Presented here are 25 T cell receptor beta chains from one specimen sequenced in a study of Ad26.COV2.S vaccination and SARS-CoV-2 variants. Treatment denoted: 19 received Ad26.COV2.S at low or high dose, single or two shots; roughly five received placebo; per-sample allocation not given. Each sample was drawn 63 days after the first injection (of vaccine or placebo). Assay: immunoSEQ multiplex PCR; the TCRdb copy retains only in-frame clones and omits some. Here the sample spans 410,000 or so clones, 75% to 95% being singletons. The source was peripheral blood, collected in a trial of Ad26.COV2.S vaccine versus placebo. These receptors all stem from a person between 18 and 59 years old who received the Ad26.COV2.S COVID-19 vaccine or a placebo.

J is TRBJ1-5 and V is TRBV19; D possibly corresponds to TRBD1 (6 bases). Germline CDR1 is LNHDA and CDR2 is SQIVND (reference sequence). The V and J ends lost 7 bases and 2 bases respectively, with 9 bases between them. This CDR3 contains 13 residues. CDR3 in amino acids: CASKPGGNQPQHF. The CDR3 coding sequence is TGTGCCAGTAAGCCAGGGGGCAATCAGCCCCAGCATTTT.

This clone was detected once. This sequence joins TRBV4-3 and TRBJ1-2; perhaps TRBD1 as D (6 bases). The germline V gene encodes CDR1 LGHNA and CDR2 YSLEER. V gave up 7 bases and J gave up 4 bases, with 19 bases separating them. This CDR3 has 15 amino acids. CDR3 amino acids: CASKGQTLASYGYTF. In nucleotides, the CDR3 is TGCGCCAGCAAAGGACAGACACTTGCGAGCTATGGCTACACCTTC.

The chain combines TRBV3-1 (or the pseudogene TRBV3-2) with TRBJ1-1; a weak D match, TRBD1 (6 bases). Germline V CDR1 and CDR2: LGHDT, YNNKEL (reference sequence). Trimming shortened V by 1 base and J by 4 bases, and 13 bases separated the two germline ends. This CDR3 comprises 15 residues. This CDR3 is CASSQVGGGGTEAFF. CDR3 DNA: TGTGCCAGCAGCCAAGTGGGAGGGGGTGGCACTGAAGCTTTCTTT.

This chain links TRBV6-5 with TRBJ2-2; weak D call: TRBD1 (6 bases). The germline V gene encodes CDR1 MNHEY and CDR2 SVGAGI. Trimming removed 2 bases from V and 7 bases from J, with 17 bases in between. CDR3 size: 16 residues. The CDR3 loop reads CASSYLGTPVIGELFF. For the CDR3, the DNA is TGTGCCAGCAGTTACCTTGGGACACCGGTAATCGGGGAGCTGTTTTTT.

A few counts support this clone. V is TRBV27 and J is TRBJ2-4, with 10 bases fitting TRBD1. The V gene end was trimmed by 7 bases and the J gene end by 14 bases; junction bases not matched to a gene: 20. Looked up from germline, CDR1 is MNHEY and CDR2 is SMNVEV (reference sequence). The CDR3 is 16 amino acids. The CDR3 reads CASTPTGTGALRTEYF. The CDR3 DNA sequence: TGTGCCAGCACCCCGACCGGGACAGGGGCCCTCAGGACGGAGTACTTC.

The chain has TRBV7-6 and TRBJ1-5, with TRBD1 as a possible D gene (5 bases). The CDR3 covers 15 residues. Germline V gene data show CDR1 as SGHVS and CDR2 as FNYEAQ. Between the trimmed V and J ends, which lost 1 base and 2 bases, there was a span of 9 bases. The CDR3 here is CASSLGGAGNQPQHF. The CDR3 DNA is TGTGCCAGCAGCTTAGGGGGCGCGGGCAATCAGCCCCAGCATTTT.

The V and J genes are TRBV6-1 and TRBJ1-5; D not resolved. V lost 2 bases and J 0 bases, leaving 11 bases between the germline ends. Germline-derived CDR1 and CDR2 are MNHNS and SASEGT. The CDR3 covers 16 residues. The chain's CDR3 is CASSERAGNSNQPQHF. As DNA, the CDR3 is TGTGCCAGCAGTGAACGGGCAGGAAATAGCAATCAGCCCCAGCATTTT.

This chain uses TRBV5-1 with TRBJ1-5, with 10 bases matching TRBD1. The germline V gene encodes CDR1 SGHRS and CDR2 YFSETQ. The CDR3 is 14 residues long. Germline trimming cut 10 bases from V and 8 bases from J; bases unmatched to any gene: 12. The DNA for the CDR3 is TGCGCCCCCGATATAGACAGGGGGCAGGAGCCCCAGCATTTT. This codes for CAPDIDRGQEPQHF. The variable domain in full, with the rest retrieved from reference TRBV5-1 and TRBJ1-5, is KAGVTQTPRYLIKTRGQQVTLSCSPISGHRSVSWYQQTPGQGLQFLFEYFSETQRNKGNFPGRFSGRQFSNSRSEMNVSTLELGDSALYLCAPDIDRGQEPQHFGDGTRLSIL.

The chain combines TRBV11-2 with TRBJ1-1, with a weak D call TRBD1 (5 bases). This CDR3 has 13 residues. Germline V CDR1 and CDR2: SGHAT, FQNNGV. The germline V and J ends were trimmed by 5 bases and 3 bases, with 10 bases remaining between them. CDR3 nucleotides: TGTGCCAGCAGCATACCAGGGTACACTGAAGCTTTCTTT. The encoded protein is CASSIPGYTEAFF.

V gene TRBV12-3 or TRBV12-4 combines with J gene TRBJ2-7, with a tentative D call TRBD2 (6 bases). The CDR3 is made up of 12 amino acids. Trimming stripped 6 bases from V and 2 bases from J, with 8 bases between. CDR3 residues: CASRGLTYEQYF. CDR3 DNA sequence: TGTGCCAGCAGGGGACTTACCTACGAGCAGTACTTC.

The genes are TRBV5-1 and TRBJ2-5, with unresolved D. Germline V gene sequence: CDR1 SGHRS, CDR2 YFSETQ. The V end lost 5 bases, the J end lost 2 bases, and 16 bases lay between the germline ends. This CDR3 comprises 15 residues. The CDR3 here is CASSSQSLRQETQYF. The CDR3 DNA is TGCGCCAGCAGTTCCCAATCACTACGACAAGAGACCCAGTACTTC.

V and J are TRBV7-2 and TRBJ2-5, with 7 bases matching TRBD2. The CDR3 covers 16 residues. The ends lost 0 bases at V and 7 bases at J; junction bases unmatched: 11. Germline-derived CDR1 and CDR2 are SGHTA and FQGNSA. This CDR3 is CASSLALTGRIGTQYF. CDR3 nucleotides: TGTGCCAGCAGCTTAGCGTTAACCGGGAGGATCGGGACCCAGTACTTC.

The chain recombines TRBV24-1 with TRBJ2-1; maybe TRBD2 (5 bases). Trimming pared 4 bases from V and 4 bases from J, leaving 7 bases between. The length of the CDR3 is 13 residues. The germline CDR1 and CDR2 sequences are KGHDR and SFDVKD. CDR3 loop: CATSDGLYNEQFF. DNA of the CDR3: TGTGCCACCAGTGACGGACTGTACAATGAGCAGTTCTTC.

The CDR3 protein is CASSIRSGRDNEQFF. The CDR3 region has the DNA TGTGCCAGCAGCATCAGATCGGGGCGGGACAATGAGCAGTTCTTC. The chain uses TRBV11-3 and TRBJ2-1; D might be TRBD1 or TRBD2, each matching 5 bases. Trimming cost V 5 bases and J 5 bases, with 16 bases left between them. The CDR3 is made up of 15 amino acids. In germline, CDR1 is SGHNT, CDR2 YENEEA.

The V and J genes are TRBV19 and TRBJ2-2, with D unresolved. Trimming stripped 2 bases from V and 8 bases from J, with 18 bases between. This CDR3 has 16 residues. The germline V gene encodes CDR1 LNHDA and CDR2 SQIVND (reference sequence). CDR3 protein: CASSISISRHPGELFF. For the CDR3, the DNA is TGTGCCAGTAGTATATCCATTTCTCGCCACCCAGGGGAGCTGTTTTTT.

This chain uses TRBV28 with TRBJ1-2, with 7 bases matching TRBD1. Trimming cost V 6 bases and J 1 base; bases outside gene matches: 14. This CDR3 spans 17 amino acids. Germline-derived CDR1 and CDR2 are MDHEN and SYDVKM. The CDR3 DNA follows: TGTGCCAGCAGATTAGCCTCCCTCCGGGACAGTAACTATGGCTACACCTTC. This encodes CASRLASLRDSNYGYTF.

This clone was seen a few times. The rearrangement uses TRBV19 and TRBJ1-5; TRBD1 agrees at 10 bases. V lost 7 bases, J lost 3 bases, and 9 bases stayed unmatched. CDR1 LNHDA and CDR2 SQIVND come from the germline V gene (reference sequence). This CDR3 has 16 amino acids. CDR3 bases: TGTGCCAGTACCACTCCGGGACAGGGGAACAATCAGCCCCAGCATTTT. Its translation is CASTTPGQGNNQPQHF.

This sequence joins TRBV9 and TRBJ1-1, with a tentative D call TRBD1 (6 bases). Between the trimmed V and J ends, which lost 7 bases and 0 bases, there was a span of 16 bases. CDR3 length: 15 residues. Per the germline V gene, CDR1 is SGDLS and CDR2 is YYNGEE. The CDR3 sequence is CASGRGGGLNTEAFF. In nucleotides, the CDR3 is TGTGCCAGCGGGCGAGGGGGAGGGTTGAACACTGAAGCTTTCTTT.

The chain recombines TRBV4-3 with TRBJ2-1, with D tentatively TRBD2 (5 bases). The CDR3 is made up of 15 amino acids. Germline V gene sequence: CDR1 LGHNA, CDR2 YSLEER. Trimming left V 0 bases short and J 3 bases short, with 9 bases between. CDR3 DNA: TGCGCCAGCAGCCAAGACCCCCGGGACTACAATGAGCAGTTCTTC. Its translation is CASSQDPRDYNEQFF.

This clone was counted a few times. The rearrangement links TRBV27 to TRBJ2-7; the match to TRBD2 covers 7 bases. The CDR3 consists of 16 residues. In germline, CDR1 is MNHEY, CDR2 SMNVEV (reference sequence). V lost 8 bases, J lost 6 bases, and 19 bases stayed unmatched. The CDR3: CASVPSKGRAGSEQYF. The CDR3 nucleotides are TGTGCCAGCGTACCTTCGAAGGGGAGGGCCGGAAGCGAGCAGTACTTC.

The rearrangement links TRBV4-1 to TRBJ1-6; D unresolved. This CDR3 region has 15 residues. Germline CDR1 is MGHRA and CDR2 is YSYEKL. V was cut by 0 bases and J by 7 bases, with 10 bases left in between. The CDR3 DNA reads as TGCGCCAGCAGCCAAGAGGAAAGGGCAAATTCACCCCTCCACTTT. Its protein product is CASSQEERANSPLHF.

The J gene is TRBJ1-1, the V gene TRBV27, with 9 bases aligning to TRBD1. The CDR3 extends over 14 amino acids. Trimming at V came to 3 bases and at J to 6 bases, leaving 5 bases not matched to a gene. Looked up from germline, CDR1 is MNHEY and CDR2 is SMNVEV (reference sequence). The DNA of the CDR3 is TGTGCCAGCAGTTTCGACAGGGGGACTGCTGAAGCTTTCTTT. Protein product: CASSFDRGTAEAFF.

The chain couples TRBV18 to TRBJ2-7; 7 nucleotides line up with TRBD2. Germline trimming cut 0 bases from V and 1 base from J; bases unmatched to any gene: 3. This CDR3 has 15 residues. Germline CDR1 is KGHSH and CDR2 is LQKENI. The CDR3 coding sequence is TGTGCCAGCTCACCACCTAGCGGGCCTTCCTACGAGCAGTACTTC. This sequence encodes CASSPPSGPSYEQYF.

This chain uses TRBV6-2 or TRBV6-3 with TRBJ2-1; D is perhaps TRBD1 or TRBD2 (7 bases each). The CDR3 spans 13 residues. Germline CDR1 is MNHEY and CDR2 is SVGEGT. V was pared by 5 bases and J by 7 bases, with 12 bases between. The CDR3, as DNA: TGTGCCAGCAGTCAGGGGGGGGAGAATGAGCAGTTCTTC. Its protein product is CASSQGGENEQFF.

V usage is TRBV6-2 or TRBV6-3 and J usage is TRBJ2-7; perhaps TRBD1 as D (6 bases). The V and J ends lost 0 bases and 6 bases respectively, with 9 bases between them. Germline V lookup: CDR1 MNHEY, CDR2 SVGEGT. There are 13 residues in the CDR3. The CDR3 bases are TGTGCCAGCAGTTACTCGGGACACGGCGAGCAGTACTTC. This sequence encodes CASSYSGHGEQYF.